The 7 T cell receptor beta chains presented below share a single source sample, sequenced in a study of OX40 agonist ivuxolimab in advanced cancers. The library was built by means of the immunoSEQ multiplex PCR assay. As stored in TCRdb, this immuneACCESS dataset retains in-frame rearrangements with V and J assigned. A fraction of the clones does not appear; measured against another copy, unresolved V genes explain less than half of the discrepancy, and the remainder lacks a known reason. This sample has about 49,000 clones in its table, and 90% to 95% of those were observed once. The ten largest account for 11% of the sample. The sequenced sample was CD4+ or CD8+ T cells sorted from blood, obtained in a trial of the OX40 agonist ivuxolimab. These receptor sequences come from an adult with an advanced solid tumor such as melanoma, head and neck, liver or kidney cancer.

The DNA of the CDR3 is TGTGCCACCAAGACCGGGGACTTGAACACTGAAGCTTTCTTT. This codes for CATKTGDLNTEAFF. The chain uses TRBV10-3 and TRBJ1-1, with a tentative D call TRBD1 (5 bases). CDR3 size: 14 residues. The V end was cut by 10 bases, the J end by 0 bases, with 15 bases between. Germline CDR1 reads ENHRY; CDR2 reads SYGVKD.

The rearrangement joins TRBV11-3 to TRBJ1-5, with D unclear. Trimming left V 7 bases short and J 15 bases short, with 25 bases between. CDR1 SGHNT and CDR2 YENEEA come from the germline V gene. The CDR3 covers 14 residues. This CDR3 is CASTWWWRILRWHF. The DNA for the CDR3 is TGTGCCAGCACCTGGTGGTGGAGGATCCTTCGTTGGCATTTT.

The chain joins TRBV27 to TRBJ1-5; 10 bases match TRBD1. With 5 bases clipped from V and 2 bases from J, the junction kept 3 bases outside the gene matches. Germline V gene data show CDR1 as MNHEY and CDR2 as SMNVEV (reference sequence). The CDR3 covers 15 residues. The chain's CDR3 is CASSNGTGGNQPQHF. DNA of the CDR3: TGTGCCAGCAGTAACGGGACAGGGGGCAATCAGCCCCAGCATTTT.

The genes are TRBV7-9 and TRBJ2-7; the D gene is possibly TRBD1 (5 bases). Trimming removed 8 bases at V and 2 bases at J, with 10 bases between. The V gene's germline CDR1 is SEHNR and CDR2 FQNEAQ (reference sequence). The length of the CDR3 is 12 residues. The CDR3 spells CASATVPYEQYF. CDR3 nucleotides: TGTGCCAGCGCGACAGTACCCTACGAGCAGTACTTC.

The rearrangement links TRBV7-9 to TRBJ2-7, with D perhaps matching TRBD1 or TRBD2 (5 bases each). Trimming took 3 bases from V and 6 from J, leaving 15 bases between them. This CDR3 contains 14 residues. Germline V gives CDR1 SEHNR, CDR2 FQNEAQ (reference sequence). CDR3 loop: CASSLGDLGAEQYF. The CDR3 DNA follows: TGTGCCAGCAGCTTGGGGGACCTCGGTGCCGAGCAGTACTTC.

This rearrangement joins TRBV14 to TRBJ2-1; D is ambiguous. Germline CDR1 and CDR2: SGHDN and FVKESK. This CDR3 spans 18 amino acids. V was trimmed by 0 bases and J by 8 bases, leaving 23 bases between them. CDR3 DNA: TGTGCCAGCAGCCAAGAAGGCATTAGGCTCCCCCGAGGCGATGAGCAGTTCTTC. This sequence encodes CASSQEGIRLPRGDEQFF.

The rearrangement links TRBV6-5 to TRBJ2-1; weak D call: TRBD2 (6 bases). V lost 2 bases to trimming and J lost 7 bases, with 9 bases between them. The CDR3 has 13 residues. Germline loops: CDR1 MNHEY, CDR2 SVGAGI. CDR3 sequence (DNA): TGTGCCAGCAGTTACGCTGGGAGGAATGAGCAGTTCTTC. Its protein is CASSYAGRNEQFF.